One sample yielded the 28 T cell receptor beta chains listed below, sequenced in a study of blood T cell repertoires in COVID-19. Libraries were prepared by immunoSEQ multiplex PCR; TCRdb keeps only in-frame clonotypes and omits some of them. The table lists about 250,000 clones, 65% to 90% of them singletons. Sequencing used peripheral blood. The source is a woman in her seventies with acute or convalescent COVID-19.

This clone was counted a few times. The rearrangement links TRBV6-5 to TRBJ2-1; 7 bases are a match to TRBD2. This CDR3 spans 12 amino acids. V shed 6 bases, J shed 8 bases, and the junction held 4 bases outside the gene matches. Germline lookup yields CDR1 MNHEY and CDR2 SVGAGI. CDR3 amino acids: CASRAGVYEQFF. The CDR3 coding sequence is TGTGCCAGCAGGGCGGGGGTGTATGAGCAGTTCTTC.

The rearrangement links TRBV5-1 to TRBJ2-7, with TRBD1 identical over 9 bases. V lost 5 bases and J lost 4; bases outside the gene matches: 16. The CDR3 contains 17 residues. Germline CDR1 reads SGHRS; CDR2 reads YFSETQ. CDR3 region: CASRWYPAGQGFYEQYF. CDR3 bases: TGCGCCAGCAGATGGTATCCTGCGGGACAGGGATTTTACGAGCAGTACTTC.

V is TRBV2 and J is TRBJ2-2; unclear D gene. This CDR3 is built from 15 residues. Germline V CDR1 and CDR2: SNHLY, FYNNEI. With 4 bases removed from V and 5 bases from J, the gap between germline ends came to 14 bases. CDR3: CASSAEVVMTGELFF. CDR3 sequence (DNA): TGTGCCAGCAGTGCTGAAGTAGTTATGACCGGGGAGCTGTTTTTT.

The V and J genes are TRBV3-1 (or the pseudogene TRBV3-2) and TRBJ2-1; D is unresolved. The germline V and J ends were trimmed by 0 bases and 9 bases, with 9 bases remaining between them. Per germline, CDR1 LGHDT and CDR2 YNNKEL (reference sequence). The CDR3 has 13 amino acids. The CDR3 reads CASSQDDRSEQFF. The DNA of the CDR3 is TGTGCCAGCAGCCAAGATGATAGGAGTGAGCAGTTCTTC.

This clone was recorded a few times. The V gene is TRBV4-3, the J gene TRBJ1-2, with 7 bases lining up with TRBD1. Trimming removed 0 bases from V and 7 bases from J; junction bases left unmatched: 8. Germline CDR1 is LGHNA and CDR2 is YSLEER. The CDR3 loop spans 15 amino acids. The DNA for the CDR3 is TGCGCCAGCAGCCAAGATTTCGGGCAGGGGGGTGGCTACACCTTC. Translation: CASSQDFGQGGGYTF.

This sequence joins TRBV5-1 and TRBJ1-6; 8 bases match TRBD1. Looked up from germline, CDR1 is SGHRS and CDR2 is YFSETQ. V lost 0 bases and J lost 6; bases outside the gene matches: 8. The CDR3 runs to 17 residues. The CDR3 nucleotides are TGCGCCAGCAGCTTGGGAGGACAGGGTGGGGGTAATTCACCCCTCCACTTT. Residues: CASSLGGQGGGNSPLHF.

This sequence joins TRBV7-2 and TRBJ1-2; D is uncertain. Trimming left V 5 bases short and J 2 bases short, with 15 bases between. Per germline, CDR1 SGHTA and CDR2 FQGNSA. The CDR3 totals 15 residues. DNA for the CDR3: TGTGCCAGCAGCCCCCTCGGAGCGATAAACTATGGCTACACCTTC. It specifies CASSPLGAINYGYTF.

J is TRBJ1-5 and V is TRBV28, with 8 bases fitting TRBD1. The germline V gene encodes CDR1 MDHEN and CDR2 SYDVKM. This CDR3 has 16 amino acids. J lost 4 bases, V lost 3 bases, and 8 bases had no gene match. In nucleotides, the CDR3 is TGTGCCAGCAGTTTTTCCAGGGGGCCCACGAATCAGCCCCAGCATTTT. It is translated as CASSFSRGPTNQPQHF.

V and J are TRBV12-3 or TRBV12-4 and TRBJ2-7; TRBD1 matches at 8 bases. With V trimmed by 6 bases and J by 6 bases, 7 bases remained unmatched. This CDR3 has 13 residues. The CDR3 reads CASSRTGNGEQYF. The CDR3 DNA follows: TGTGCCAGCAGCAGGACAGGGAACGGCGAGCAGTACTTC.

This chain uses TRBV2 with TRBJ1-3; unclear D gene. V dropped 7 bases and J dropped 2 bases, with 6 bases sitting between them. The V gene's germline CDR1 is SNHLY and CDR2 FYNNEI. This CDR3 comprises 12 residues. CDR3: CASKTTGNTIYF. DNA of the CDR3: TGTGCCAGCAAGACTACTGGAAACACCATATATTTT.

This clone has only a few counts. The rearrangement joins TRBV7-2 to TRBJ1-2; TRBD1 agrees at 7 bases. The trim removed 5 bases at V and 7 bases at J, leaving 10 bases unmatched. CDR3 length: 14 residues. CDR1 is SGHTA, CDR2 FQGNSA, per germline. The CDR3 DNA follows: TGTGCCAGCAGCGGTCAATTGACAGGGTCTGGCTACACCTTC. It translates to CASSGQLTGSGYTF.

This chain connects TRBV6-5 to TRBJ1-5; 7 nucleotides line up with TRBD1. Trimming at V came to 8 bases and at J to 0 bases, leaving 7 bases not matched to a gene. Germline V CDR1 and CDR2: MNHEY, SVGAGI. This CDR3 comprises 15 residues. This CDR3 reads CASRSGTDSNQPQHF. The DNA for the CDR3 is TGTGCCAGCCGCTCCGGGACAGATAGCAATCAGCCCCAGCATTTT.

The V and J genes are TRBV6-1 and TRBJ1-2; D not resolved. The CDR3 length is 12 residues. Germline values: CDR1 MNHNS, CDR2 SASEGT. Between the trimmed V and J ends, which lost 3 bases and 6 bases, there was a span of 8 bases. Here the CDR3 reads CASSDWQNGYTF. The CDR3 nucleotides are TGTGCCAGCAGTGATTGGCAGAATGGCTACACCTTC.

The V call is TRBV11-3, the J call TRBJ2-2, with 7 bases identical to TRBD1. The germline V gene encodes CDR1 SGHNT and CDR2 YENEEA. This CDR3 has 16 residues. V gave up 5 bases and J gave up 3 bases; unmatched junction bases: 9. The CDR3 is CASSRRAGGDTGELFF. The CDR3 DNA sequence: TGTGCCAGCAGCCGACGGGCAGGGGGAGACACCGGGGAGCTGTTTTTT.

The chain carries TRBV5-1 and TRBJ1-2, with 8 bases lining up with TRBD1. Per the germline V gene, CDR1 is SGHRS and CDR2 is YFSETQ. The CDR3 spans 15 residues. Trimming removed 4 bases from V and 2 bases from J; junction bases left unmatched: 7. The CDR3 spells CASSPGDRTNYGYTF. The CDR3 coding sequence is TGCGCCAGCAGCCCCGGGGACAGGACGAACTATGGCTACACCTTC.

The chain employs TRBV10-3 and TRBJ1-4; 8 bases match TRBD1. Germline V gene sequence: CDR1 ENHRY, CDR2 SYGVKD. The CDR3 is made up of 14 amino acids. Unmatched junction bases numbered 3, after V lost 4 bases and J lost 5 bases. CDR3 nucleotides: TGTGCCATCAGTGGAGGACAGGGCAATGAAAAACTGTTTTTT. Translation gives CAISGGQGNEKLFF.

CDR3 protein: CASRGIGVEGYTF. In nucleotides, the CDR3 is TGTGCCAGCAGAGGGATAGGGGTAGAGGGCTACACCTTC. This chain uses TRBV3-1 (or the pseudogene TRBV3-2) with TRBJ1-2; perhaps TRBD1 as D (5 bases). The CDR3 is made up of 13 amino acids. Trimming pared 6 bases from V and 8 bases from J, leaving 16 bases between. CDR1 is LGHDT and CDR2 is YNNKEL in the germline V gene (reference sequence).

This clone was observed a handful of times. The chain uses TRBV7-6 and TRBJ2-5; D is perhaps TRBD2 (5 bases). Trimming left V 5 bases short and J 4 bases short, with 11 bases between. Germline assignment: CDR1 SGHVS and CDR2 FNYEAQ. This CDR3 has 13 amino acids. This CDR3 reads CASSLRRRETQYF. DNA for the CDR3: TGTGCCAGCAGCCTAAGGAGGCGAGAGACCCAGTACTTC.

The chain uses TRBV24-1 and TRBJ2-5; 8 bases fit TRBD2. Germline V gives CDR1 KGHDR, CDR2 SFDVKD. The trim removed 2 bases at V and 2 bases at J, leaving 12 bases unmatched. This CDR3 spans 18 amino acids. The CDR3 region is CATSDWEDAGGTQETQYF. CDR3 coding DNA: TGTGCCACCAGTGATTGGGAGGATGCGGGGGGCACACAAGAGACCCAGTACTTC.

CDR3 DNA sequence: TGTGCCAGCGTGACAGGGGGCGGCAATCAGCCCCAGCATTTT. Translating gives CASVTGGGNQPQHF. The chain links TRBV6-4 to TRBJ1-5; 10 nucleotides match TRBD1. The CDR3 is made up of 14 amino acids. Trimming cost V 8 bases and J 2 bases; bases outside gene matches: 3. Germline CDR1 and CDR2: MRHNA and SNTAGT.

The chain recombines TRBV3-1 (or the pseudogene TRBV3-2) with TRBJ2-2; 8 bases are shared with TRBD1. CDR1 and CDR2 from the germline V gene are LGHDT and YNNKEL (reference sequence). This CDR3 spans 15 amino acids. Germline trimming cut 5 bases from V and 5 bases from J; bases unmatched to any gene: 7. CDR3 in amino acids: CASSARTGQTGELFF. CDR3 DNA sequence: TGTGCCAGCAGCGCGCGGACAGGGCAGACCGGGGAGCTGTTTTTT.

The chain combines TRBV24-1 with TRBJ2-2; a weak D match, TRBD2 (7 bases). The CDR3 length is 18 residues. Germline V lookup: CDR1 KGHDR, CDR2 SFDVKD. V lost 2 bases and J lost 4, with 19 bases in between. The CDR3 protein is CATSDSWRRGARTGELFF. The CDR3 DNA follows: TGTGCCACCAGTGATTCCTGGCGTCGGGGGGCCCGCACCGGGGAGCTGTTTTTT.

The rearrangement joins TRBV9 to TRBJ1-2, with 7 positions matching TRBD1. CDR3 length equals 18 residues. Per the germline V gene, CDR1 is SGDLS and CDR2 is YYNGEE. The V gene end was trimmed by 0 bases and the J gene end by 2 bases; junction bases not matched to a gene: 13. The CDR3 sequence: CASSVAPRNQGENYGYTF. DNA of the CDR3: TGTGCCAGCAGCGTAGCCCCGCGGAATCAGGGGGAGAACTATGGCTACACCTTC. The full variable domain, rest sourced from reference TRBV9 and TRBJ1-2, is DSGVTQTPKHLITATGQRVTLRCSPRSGDLSVYWYQQSLDQGLQFLIQYYNGEERAKGNILERFSAQQFPDLHSELNLSSLELGDSALYFCASSVAPRNQGENYGYTFGSGTRLTVV.

This clone was detected a few times. This rearrangement joins TRBV12-3 or TRBV12-4 to TRBJ2-7; a possible D gene is TRBD2 (5 bases). This CDR3 is built from 12 residues. Trimming took 3 bases from V and 6 from J, leaving 9 bases between them. The CDR3 DNA reads as TGTGCCAGCAGTTTTTCGGGGTCCGAGCAGTACTTC. It yields the protein CASSFSGSEQYF.

In its sample, this clone was seen a few times. The rearrangement uses TRBV5-1 and TRBJ1-1; D is unresolved. The V gene lost 0 bases and the J gene lost 7 bases, with 13 bases spanning the gap. Germline V gene data show CDR1 as SGHRS and CDR2 as YFSETQ. The CDR3 sequence is 14 residues long. The DNA of the CDR3 is TGCGCCAGCAGCTTGGCGTCTCCTCGGGGTGAAGCTTTCTTT. Translated, it gives CASSLASPRGEAFF.

This chain links TRBV2 with TRBJ1-5, with 7 bases lining up with TRBD1. Unmatched junction bases numbered 13, after V lost 5 bases and J lost 9 bases. CDR1 is SNHLY and CDR2 is FYNNEI in the germline V gene. The CDR3 length is 15 residues. The CDR3 loop reads CASSRDSGATGPQHF. CDR3 bases: TGTGCCAGCAGTCGGGACAGTGGGGCCACGGGGCCCCAGCATTTT. Full variable domain (rest looked up from reference TRBV2 and TRBJ1-5): EPEVTQTPSHQVTQMGQEVILRCVPISNHLYFYWYRQILGQKVEFLVSFYNNEISEKSEIFDDQFSVERPDGSNFTLKIRSTKLEDSAMYFCASSRDSGATGPQHFGDGTRLSIL.

The chain combines TRBV29-1 with TRBJ2-7, with D possibly matching TRBD2 (5 bases). The CDR3 is 10 amino acids. CDR1 is SQVTM and CDR2 is ANQGSEA in the germline V gene. Trimming removed 6 bases from V and 6 bases from J, with 9 bases in between. The CDR3 sequence: CSVDEGEQYF. The DNA for the CDR3 is TGCAGCGTGGACGAGGGCGAGCAGTACTTC.

The chain is built from TRBV6-1 and TRBJ1-1, with 9 bases that match TRBD1. With 2 bases clipped from V and 5 bases from J, the junction kept 6 bases outside the gene matches. Germline CDR1 MNHNS, CDR2 SASEGT. CDR3 length: 15 residues. The CDR3 loop reads CASSEQQGAITEAFF. The CDR3 nucleotides read TGTGCCAGCAGTGAACAACAGGGGGCGATAACTGAAGCTTTCTTT.